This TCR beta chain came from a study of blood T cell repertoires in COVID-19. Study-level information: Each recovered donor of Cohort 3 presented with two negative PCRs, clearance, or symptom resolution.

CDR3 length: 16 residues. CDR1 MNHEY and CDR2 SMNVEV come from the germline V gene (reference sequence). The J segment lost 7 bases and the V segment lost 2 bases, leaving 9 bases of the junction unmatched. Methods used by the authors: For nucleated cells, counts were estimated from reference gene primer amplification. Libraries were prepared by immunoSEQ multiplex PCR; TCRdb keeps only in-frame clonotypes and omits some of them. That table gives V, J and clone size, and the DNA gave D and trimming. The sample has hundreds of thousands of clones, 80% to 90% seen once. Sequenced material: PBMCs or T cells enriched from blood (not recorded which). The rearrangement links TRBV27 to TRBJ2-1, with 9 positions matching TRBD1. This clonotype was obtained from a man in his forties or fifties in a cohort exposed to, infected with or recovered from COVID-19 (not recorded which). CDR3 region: CASSLLPGQGRNEQFF. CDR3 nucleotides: TGTGCCAGCAGTTTACTCCCGGGACAGGGAAGGAATGAGCAGTTCTTC.